In its sample, the clone carrying this T cell receptor (beta chain) was seen a few times. Its cognate antigen is unknown. TCRdb used MiXCR to reprocess the 5' RACE reads, holding one entry per CDR3 protein. The data hold about 430,000 distinct CDR3 sequences, with 18% observed a single time. The source of the sample is a study of T cells after yellow fever vaccination. Study observations and caveats: When the response was secondary, it was weaker but reached its peak faster, day 5 versus 15. Post-booster samples contained most primary-vaccination clones (about 95% CD4, 88% CD8). Overlap between CD4 and CD8 compartments was detected for a small share of clonotypes.

The germline gives CDR1 SNHLY, CDR2 FYNNEI. CDR3 size: 14 residues. V lost 6 bases, J lost 8 bases, and 19 bases lay in between. The sequence was obtained from a man younger than 35 who received the YFV17D yellow fever vaccine. The chain recombines TRBV2 with TRBJ1-2; D perhaps matches TRBD1 (5 bases). The sequencing used PBMCs, collected before the yellow fever booster vaccination. The CDR3 sequence: CASRPGTIVYGYTF. The CDR3 nucleotides read TGTGCCAGCAGGCCCGGGACGATCGTTTACGGCTACACCTTC.